The rows below give T cell receptor beta chains drawn from one sample of a study of T cell clusters in autoimmune cytopenias. From its re-call of the multiplex PCR reads, TCRdb lists each CDR3 protein once, without DNA. The sample spans more than 1,000 distinct CDR3 sequences; the ten largest clones claim about 45%. Sequenced material: peripheral blood. The receptors originated from a human donor with an autoimmune cytopenia or autoimmune hepatitis (not recorded which). Each CDR3 is given with its conserved first and last residue. Clone size is stated in some rows and not others, as once, few, many or a class when expanded.

TRBV18	TRBJ2-1	medium-sized	CASSPPSTSGRNEQFF
TRBV6-5	TRBJ2-1	medium-sized	CATRGHLRQFF
TRBV6-1	TRBJ2-1	medium-sized	CASSEAPRLARESYNEQFF
TRBV20-1	TRBJ2-7	medium-sized	CSARALSSYEQYF
TRBV20-1	TRBJ1-2	medium-sized	CSARTRQGAYGYTF
TRBV19	TRBJ1-2	medium-sized	CASTSLFGQANYGYTF
TRBV30	TRBJ2-3	medium-sized	CAWSVYLAGEADTQYF
TRBV6-5	TRBJ2-7	medium-sized	CASSYSGDEQYF
TRBV15	TRBJ1-4	medium-sized	CATSPVRFSGAGEKLFF
TRBV27	TRBJ2-1	.	CASSLVAVPYEQFF
TRBV5-1	TRBJ1-4	medium-sized	CASKTTATNEKLFF
TRBV27	TRBJ1-2	medium-sized	CASSLGRFYGYTF
TRBV15	TRBJ2-1	medium-sized	CATSRVPLAGVNEQFF
TRBV20-1	TRBJ2-3	medium-sized	CSAREGEVKTQYF
TRBV6-1	TRBJ2-3	medium-sized	CASSEGRADTQYF
TRBV6-1	TRBJ1-4	medium-sized	CASSEESRSREKLFF
TRBV19	TRBJ2-4	medium-sized	CASSIRGGEKNIQYF
TRBV19	TRBJ2-1	large	CASSALGAVNEQFF
TRBV6-5	TRBJ2-7	large	CASRSPSYEQYF
TRBV7-9	TRBJ1-2	medium-sized	CASSDTGTGPYGYTF
TRBV6-2/TRBV6-3	TRBJ2-5	medium-sized	CASRETVVETQYF
TRBV6-2/TRBV6-3	TRBJ1-5	medium-sized	CASSNSNQPQHF
TRBV5-6	TRBJ2-1	medium-sized	CASSLETANYNEQFF
TRBV29-1	TRBJ1-1	medium-sized	CSGRIGTGSGTEAFF
TRBV7-6	TRBJ2-5	medium-sized	CASSLIAGVTRKKTQYF
TRBV12-3/TRBV12-4	TRBJ2-1	medium-sized	CASSLFPPPYNEQFF
TRBV20-1	TRBJ2-5	medium-sized	CSARSGRRETQYF
TRBV6-6	TRBJ2-2	medium-sized	CASSYEGSGTGELFF
TRBV6-2/TRBV6-3	TRBJ2-5	medium-sized	CASSAVRETQYF
TRBV15	TRBJ2-7	medium-sized	CATSRSLGQSSYEQYF
TRBV20-1	TRBJ2-1	medium-sized	CSAQRRADNEQFF
TRBV6-5	TRBJ1-2	medium-sized	CASSYSGARAYGYTF
TRBV5-4	TRBJ1-2	.	CASSLGFANYGYTF
TRBV6-1	TRBJ1-2	medium-sized	CASSEWGLSYGYTF
TRBV18	TRBJ2-7	medium-sized	CASSQYRGESYEQYF
TRBV12-3/TRBV12-4	TRBJ1-4	medium-sized	CASSLGSTNEKLFF
TRBV5-6	TRBJ1-6	medium-sized	CASSLASSPLHF
TRBV30	TRBJ2-5	medium-sized	CAWSPTGLGETQYF
TRBV11-2	TRBJ2-1	medium-sized	CASSSGQGEQFF
TRBV5-6	TRBJ2-1	large	CASSPSSYNEQFF
TRBV6-5	TRBJ1-5	.	CASSPSGGASVGNQPQHF
TRBV13	TRBJ1-6	medium-sized	CASSSWGRDSPLHF